This T cell receptor beta chain came from a study of shared clonotypes between healthy human individuals (dated by TCRdb to about 2020). About the investigation overall: The cohort included three men and a couple of women between 18 and 49 years of age. Leukapheresis yielded between about 0.94 and 8.9 billion PBMCs per donor. Per donor, three plates each were used for CD4 naive and CD4 memory, two for CD8 naive, and one for CD8 memory. Blood TCR repertoires of a handful of healthy adults were deeply sequenced to estimate repertoire size and the extent of clonotype sharing between individuals. To increase sequencing depth and limit assay-specific biases, different laboratories used diverse techniques to prepare libraries and sequence TCR repertoires.

Here is what the overall study found, with its caveats: Pairwise subsampling indicated that sequencing depth was expected to affect the degree of clonotype sharing among donors. Because the study included a small number of donors, the genetic and exposure-history diversity represented was limited. Rarefaction of sorted-subset datasets indicated incomplete sequencing despite the large sequencing depth. Estimated clonotype richness was generally larger for naive than for memory subsets. Across a few donors, 4.5% to 6.5% of naive CD4, approximately 3.5% of naive CD8, approximately 2.5% of memory CD4, and roughly 0.41% of memory CD8 clonotypes were shared. Compared with non-shared clonotypes, the clonotypes found in all four sorted-subset donors had higher generation probabilities. Sampling was restricted to blood, and TCR repertoires in tissues likely differ from the TCR repertoires found in blood.

The donors were healthy, HIV-negative adults with no recently reported acute infections or vaccinations. All donors were Caucasian adults living in Nashville, Tennessee, USA. CD4+ T cells were enriched through magnetic negative selection, after which naive cells were positively selected on CD45RA and the remaining negative fraction served as the memory subset. Blood was collected by leukapheresis, and PBMCs were isolated by Ficoll-Histopaque density gradient centrifugation and then cryopreserved in liquid nitrogen vapor phase. Purity and quantity of every magnetically sorted T cell population were checked by analytical flow cytometry. Each sorted fraction had its genomic DNA isolated and then quantified by UV absorbance on a Nanodrop 2000c. The CDR3 measures 15 amino acids from cysteine to phenylalanine. Just the 45-base CDR3 DNA is kept, in frame starting at base 1. CDR1 and CDR2 are drawn from the germline V gene (reference sequence): SGHNT, YYREEE. Here V drops 4 bases and J drops 5 bases, and the junction holds 9 bases not matched to any gene.

Using the deep immunoSEQ assay, multiplex PCR amplified TCR CDR3 regions from genomic DNA. Genomic DNA extracted from each cell subset was distributed evenly over all wells of several immunoSEQ 96-well plates, and each plate served as one replicate. For sorted subsets, around 200 ng genomic DNA, equal to 30,000 or so T cell genomes, was loaded into each replicate PCR. The purified libraries were quantified using a Qubit 3.0 fluorometer, sized with a Bioanalyzer 2100, and then quantified again using the KAPA Library Quantification kit. A separate single-read 150-cycle Illumina NextSeq 550 flow cell was used to sequence each immunoSEQ 96-well plate. The study's own analysis went as follows. The immunoSEQ output contained only junctional sequences without quality scores, so filtering could not match that applied to full-length reads. To assign V/J genes and CDR3, sequences were annotated against IMGT germline references using PyIR, a Python wrapper for IgBLAST v1.9. Reads were removed for weak V/J assignments (E-value above 1e-6), missing CDR3, stop codons, out-of-frame junctions, or ambiguous translated residues. A V3J clonotype was defined by an identical inferred V gene, J gene, and CDR3 amino acid sequence. To compute the percentage overlap between repertoires, the number of shared unique clonotypes was divided by the size of the smaller repertoire. Repertoire richness was assessed with RTK rarefaction, the Chao1 estimator, and Recon v2.1 estimates of unobserved clonotypes. For all TCRbeta clonotypes obtained by the gDNA method from several donors, generation probabilities were computed with OLGA. The table was pulled from immuneACCESS by TCRdb, which kept in-frame rearrangements only. Such tables lose some clones; where checked, under half of the loss comes from unresolved V genes, and the rest has no known cause. V and J calls plus clone size are reproduced from that table; the DNA served to infer D and trimming. For this sample the table gives around 2.3 million clones, of which approximately 96% were detected only once. The ten largest clones take up more than 0.1% of the sample.

A note on this clone: The antigen it binds to is not known. Per-nucleotide qualities are absent, and no much larger clonotype sits a single base away.

The rearranged segments are TRBV5-4 and TRBJ2-7; 10 central bases correspond to TRBD1. The sequenced material came from naive CD4+ T cells sorted from blood. The intended sense of this specimen's cell subset or site label: CD45RA+ positively selected. This sequence was found in a man younger than 35 in good health. The DNA reads TGTGCCAGCAGCGAAAGACAGGGGGCGTTCGACGAGCAGTACTTC. Its amino acids are CASSERQGAFDEQYF.